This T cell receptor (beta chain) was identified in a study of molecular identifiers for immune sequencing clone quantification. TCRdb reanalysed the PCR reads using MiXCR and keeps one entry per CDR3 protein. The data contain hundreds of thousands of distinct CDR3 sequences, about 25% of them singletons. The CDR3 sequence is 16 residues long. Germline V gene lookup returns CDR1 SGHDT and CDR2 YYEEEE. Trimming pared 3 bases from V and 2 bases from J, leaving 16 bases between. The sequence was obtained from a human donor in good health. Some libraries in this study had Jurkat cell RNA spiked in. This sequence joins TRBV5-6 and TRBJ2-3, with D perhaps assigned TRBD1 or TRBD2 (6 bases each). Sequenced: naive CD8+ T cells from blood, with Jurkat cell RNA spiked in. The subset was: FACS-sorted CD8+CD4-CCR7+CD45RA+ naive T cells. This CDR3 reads CASSYGTGASTDTQYF. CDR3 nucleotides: TGTGCCAGCAGCTATGGAACGGGGGCGTCCACAGATACGCAGTATTTT.